This record covers a single TCR beta chain. This sample stems from a study of control samples from healthy donors and cancer patients. Sequenced by immunoSEQ multiplex PCR; TCRdb stores in-frame clones only, minus some. The sample yields roughly 130,000 clones, about nine tenths seen once. Looked up from germline, CDR1 is GTSNPN and CDR2 is SVGIG (reference sequence). This CDR3 is built from 13 residues. The sequence was obtained from a woman in her twenties or thirties in good health. The rearrangement joins TRBV30 to TRBJ1-4; 9 nucleotides agree with TRBD1. The material sequenced was blood. CDR3 in amino acids: CAQTGGVSEKLFF. The CDR3 DNA is TGTGCTCAAACAGGGGGCGTCTCTGAAAAACTGTTTTTT. The complete variable domain, with remaining parts taken from reference TRBV30 and TRBJ1-4, reads SQTIHQWPATLVQPVGSPLSLECTVEGTSNPNLYWYRQAAGRGLQLLFYSVGIGQISSEVPQNLSASRPQDRQFILSSKKLLLSDSGFYLCAQTGGVSEKLFFGSGTQLSVL.